The source of this TCR beta chain is a study of Tregs in tolerant kidney transplant recipients. Study conclusions and caveats: Some patients' samples used different primers over time, so nucleotide sequences weren't comparable. The most relevant donor-specific Treg TCRbeta repertoire apparently came from expansion with activated donor B cells.

Thawed PBMCs were FACS-sorted into unstimulated CD4+CD25+CD127- regulatory T cells, CD4+CD25- non-regulatory cells, CD4 and CD8 cells. Before regulatory T cell sorting, thawed PBMCs rested overnight at 37°C in 200 IU/ml IL-2. This CDR3 has 15 residues. The V end lost 2 bases, the J end lost 0 bases, and 7 bases lay between the germline ends. Germline V lookup: CDR1 MNHEY, CDR2 SMNVEV (reference sequence). For this clone: Its matching antigen is unknown.

TCRdb's copy holds only in-frame clones and misses some; the assay was immunoSEQ multiplex PCR. The sample comprises 75,000 to 85,000 clones, 91% of which are singletons, and roughly 0.35% rests with the top ten. This TCR was recovered from a human donor who received a combined kidney and bone marrow transplant. The chain recombines TRBV27 with TRBJ2-2; no firm D call. The sequences come from Tregs from blood, collected before the transplant. The chain's CDR3 is CASSLTSPNTGELFF. The CDR3 DNA sequence: TGTGCCAGCAGTTTAACAAGCCCGAACACCGGGGAGCTGTTTTTT.